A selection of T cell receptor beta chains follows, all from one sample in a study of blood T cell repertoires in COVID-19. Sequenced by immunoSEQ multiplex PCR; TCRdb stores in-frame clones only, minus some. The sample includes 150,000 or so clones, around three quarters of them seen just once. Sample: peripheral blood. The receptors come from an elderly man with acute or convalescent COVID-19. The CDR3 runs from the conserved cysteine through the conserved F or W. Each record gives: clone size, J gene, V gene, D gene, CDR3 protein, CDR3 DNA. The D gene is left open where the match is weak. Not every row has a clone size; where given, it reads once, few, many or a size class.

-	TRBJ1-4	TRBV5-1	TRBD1	CASSSSGTGNEKLFF	TGCGCCAGCAGCTCCTCCGGGACAGGGAATGAAAAACTGTTTTTT
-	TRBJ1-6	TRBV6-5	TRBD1	CASSYSVTGANSPLHF	TGTGCCAGCAGTTACTCCGTGACAGGGGCTAATTCACCCCTCCACTTT
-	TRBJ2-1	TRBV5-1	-	CASSTTLLGGSYNEQFF	TGCGCCAGCAGCACCACCTTACTAGGAGGGAGCTACAATGAGCAGTTCTTC
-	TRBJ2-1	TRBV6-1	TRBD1	CASSEGEGAFRNEQFF	TGTGCCAGCAGTGAGGGTGAGGGGGCCTTCCGCAATGAGCAGTTCTTC
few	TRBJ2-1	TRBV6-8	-	CASKDRGGFIYNEQFF	TGTGCCAGCAAGGATAGGGGAGGTTTTATTTACAATGAGCAGTTCTTC
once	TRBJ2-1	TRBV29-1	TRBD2	CSVVGLAGNINEQFF	TGCAGCGTTGTAGGACTAGCGGGGAACATCAATGAGCAGTTCTTC
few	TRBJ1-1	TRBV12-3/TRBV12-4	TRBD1	CASSSQGDTEAFF	TGTGCCAGCAGTTCGCAGGGGGACACTGAAGCTTTCTTT
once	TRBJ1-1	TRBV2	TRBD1	CASSATGTTEAFF	TGTGCCAGCAGTGCGACAGGGACCACTGAAGCTTTCTTT
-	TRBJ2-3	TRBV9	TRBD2	CASSRRGGILSADTQYF	TGTGCCAGCAGCCGGCGGGGGGGCATTTTAAGCGCAGATACGCAGTATTTT
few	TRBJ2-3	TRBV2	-	CASVRFQTAPSDTQYF	TGTGCCAGCGTCCGATTTCAGACAGCCCCTTCTGATACGCAGTATTTT
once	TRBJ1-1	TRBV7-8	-	CASSGRRAEAFF	TGTGCCAGCAGCGGACGGAGGGCTGAAGCTTTCTTT
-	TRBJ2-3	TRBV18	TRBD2	CASSRTPPSSGGTDTQYF	TGTGCCAGCTCAAGAACCCCCCCCTCGAGCGGGGGCACAGATACGCAGTATTTT
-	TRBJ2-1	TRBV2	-	CAGGRVSSYNEQFF	TGTGCCGGAGGGAGAGTGAGCTCCTACAATGAGCAGTTCTTC
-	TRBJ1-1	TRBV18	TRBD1	CASSPLQGDTEAFF	TGTGCCAGCTCACCACTTCAGGGGGACACTGAAGCTTTCTTT
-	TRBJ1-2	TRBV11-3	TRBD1	CASSSPGTGGRYLYGYTF	TGTGCCAGCAGCTCCCCCGGGACAGGGGGTCGTTATCTCTATGGCTACACCTTC
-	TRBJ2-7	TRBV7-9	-	CASSLVQGESYF	TGTGCCAGCAGCTTAGTACAGGGCGAGTCGTACTTC
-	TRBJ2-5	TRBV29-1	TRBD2	CSVGTSGGVETQYF	TGCAGCGTGGGGACTAGCGGGGGCGTAGAGACCCAGTACTTC
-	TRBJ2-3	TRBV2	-	CASSEDTGTDTQYF	TGTGCCAGCAGTGAGGACACCGGCACAGATACGCAGTATTTT
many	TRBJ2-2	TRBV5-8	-	CASSLGRTSNTGELFF	TGTGCCAGCAGCTTGGGTCGGACATCGAACACCGGGGAGCTGTTTTTT
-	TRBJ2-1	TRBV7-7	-	CASSVAVGDEQFF	TGTGCCAGCAGCGTAGCGGTCGGGGATGAGCAGTTCTTC
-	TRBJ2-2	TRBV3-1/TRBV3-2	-	CASSQNTLHTGELFF	TGTGCCAGCAGCCAAAACACCCTTCACACCGGGGAGCTGTTTTTT
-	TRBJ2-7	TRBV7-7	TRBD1	CASSPPGQGNTEQYF	TGTGCTAGCAGTCCTCCGGGACAGGGAAATACGGAGCAGTACTTC
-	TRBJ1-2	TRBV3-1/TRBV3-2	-	CASSARERGNYGYTF	TGTGCCAGCAGCGCTCGGGAGCGTGGGAACTATGGCTACACCTTC
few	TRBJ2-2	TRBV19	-	CASRPGGTNTGELFF	TGTGCCAGTAGGCCAGGGGGGACGAACACCGGGGAGCTGTTTTTT
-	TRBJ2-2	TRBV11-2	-	CASSSGGTANTGELFF	TGTGCCAGCAGCTCCGGAGGGACGGCGAACACCGGGGAGCTGTTTTTT
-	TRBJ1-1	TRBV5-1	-	CASSLDIQGRGAFF	TGCGCCAGCAGCTTGGATATTCAGGGGAGGGGAGCTTTCTTT
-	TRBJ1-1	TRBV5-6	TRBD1	CASSFGQGQAFF	TGTGCCAGCAGCTTCGGACAGGGACAAGCTTTCTTT